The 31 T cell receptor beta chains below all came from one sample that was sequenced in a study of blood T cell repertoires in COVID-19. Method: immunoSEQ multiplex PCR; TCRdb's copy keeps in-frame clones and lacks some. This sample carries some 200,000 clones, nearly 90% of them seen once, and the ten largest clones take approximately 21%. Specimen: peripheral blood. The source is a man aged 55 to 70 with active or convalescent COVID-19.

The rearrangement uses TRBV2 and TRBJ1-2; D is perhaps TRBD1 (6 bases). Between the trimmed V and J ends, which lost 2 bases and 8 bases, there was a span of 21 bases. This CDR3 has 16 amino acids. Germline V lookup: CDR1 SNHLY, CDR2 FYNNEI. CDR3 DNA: TGTGCCAGCAGTGAAAGTCTTACCAGGGGACCGGGGGGCTACACCTTC. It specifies CASSESLTRGPGGYTF.

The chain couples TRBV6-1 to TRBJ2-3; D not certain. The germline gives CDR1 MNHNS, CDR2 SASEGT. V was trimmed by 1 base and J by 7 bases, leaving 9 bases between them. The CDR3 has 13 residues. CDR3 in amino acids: CASSEVGAYTQYF. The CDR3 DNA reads TGTGCCAGCAGTGAAGTAGGAGCATATACGCAGTATTTT.

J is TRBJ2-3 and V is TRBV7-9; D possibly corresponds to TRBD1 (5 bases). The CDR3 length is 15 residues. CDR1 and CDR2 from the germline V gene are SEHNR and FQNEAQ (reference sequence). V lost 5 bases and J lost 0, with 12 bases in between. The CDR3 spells CASSPTGFSTDTQYF. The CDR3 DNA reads TGTGCCAGCAGCCCTACAGGATTTAGCACAGATACGCAGTATTTT.

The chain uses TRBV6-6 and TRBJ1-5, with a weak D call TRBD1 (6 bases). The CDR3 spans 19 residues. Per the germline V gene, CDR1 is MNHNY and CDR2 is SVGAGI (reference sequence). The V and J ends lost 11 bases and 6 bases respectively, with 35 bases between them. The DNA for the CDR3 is TGTGCCGGCAATCGCCCCGCCGGGGGGCGCGGGTCGCGGCTTCAGCCCCAGCATTTT. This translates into CAGNRPAGGRGSRLQPQHF.

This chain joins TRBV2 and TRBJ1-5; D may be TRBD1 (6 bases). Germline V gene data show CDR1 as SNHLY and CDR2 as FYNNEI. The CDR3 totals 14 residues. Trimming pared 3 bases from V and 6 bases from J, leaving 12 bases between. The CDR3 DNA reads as TGTGCCAGCAGTGAGGGCAGGGGAGCTCAGCCCCAGCATTTT. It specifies CASSEGRGAQPQHF.

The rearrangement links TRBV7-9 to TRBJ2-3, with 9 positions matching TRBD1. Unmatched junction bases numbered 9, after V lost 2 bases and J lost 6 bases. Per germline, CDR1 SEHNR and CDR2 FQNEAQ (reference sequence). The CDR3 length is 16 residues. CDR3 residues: CASSLRGTGRLDTQYF. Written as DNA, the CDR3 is TGTGCCAGCAGCTTAAGAGGGACAGGGAGGTTGGATACGCAGTATTTT.

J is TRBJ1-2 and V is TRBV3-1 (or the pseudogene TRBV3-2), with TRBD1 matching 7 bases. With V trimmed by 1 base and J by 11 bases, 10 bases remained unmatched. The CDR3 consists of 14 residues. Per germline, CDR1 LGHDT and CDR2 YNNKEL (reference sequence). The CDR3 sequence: CASSQGFGAGGYTF. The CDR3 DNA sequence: TGTGCCAGCAGCCAAGGATTTGGGGCAGGGGGTTACACCTTC.

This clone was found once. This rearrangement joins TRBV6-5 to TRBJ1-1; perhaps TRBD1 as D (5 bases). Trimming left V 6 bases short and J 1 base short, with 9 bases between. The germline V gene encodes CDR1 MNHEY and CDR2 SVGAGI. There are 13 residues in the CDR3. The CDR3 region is CASSQGQNTEAFF. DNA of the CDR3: TGTGCCAGCAGCCAAGGACAGAACACTGAAGCTTTCTTT.

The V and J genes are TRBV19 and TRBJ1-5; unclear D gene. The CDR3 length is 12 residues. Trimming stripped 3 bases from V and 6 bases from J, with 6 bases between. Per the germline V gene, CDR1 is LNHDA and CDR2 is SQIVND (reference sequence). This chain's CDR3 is CASSIGFQPQHF. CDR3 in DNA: TGTGCCAGTAGTATCGGTTTTCAGCCCCAGCATTTT.

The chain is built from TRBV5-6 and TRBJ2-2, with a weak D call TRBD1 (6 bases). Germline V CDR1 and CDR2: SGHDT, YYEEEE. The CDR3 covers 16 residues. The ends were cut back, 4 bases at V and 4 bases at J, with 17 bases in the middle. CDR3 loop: CASSPAMGAGTGELFF. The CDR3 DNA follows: TGTGCCAGCAGCCCGGCGATGGGGGCGGGCACCGGGGAGCTGTTTTTT.

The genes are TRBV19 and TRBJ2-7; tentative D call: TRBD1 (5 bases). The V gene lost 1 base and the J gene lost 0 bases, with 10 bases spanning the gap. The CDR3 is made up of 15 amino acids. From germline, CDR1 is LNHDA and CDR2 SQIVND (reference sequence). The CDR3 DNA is TGTGCCAGTAGTATAGGACAGAGCTTCTCCTACGAGCAGTACTTC. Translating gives CASSIGQSFSYEQYF.

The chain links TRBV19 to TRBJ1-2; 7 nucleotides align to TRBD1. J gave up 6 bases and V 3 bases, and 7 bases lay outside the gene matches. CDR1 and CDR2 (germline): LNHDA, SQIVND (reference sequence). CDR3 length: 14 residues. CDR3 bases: TGTGCCAGTAGTATCTCGAGGGGGCGGGATGGCTACACCTTC. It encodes CASSISRGRDGYTF.

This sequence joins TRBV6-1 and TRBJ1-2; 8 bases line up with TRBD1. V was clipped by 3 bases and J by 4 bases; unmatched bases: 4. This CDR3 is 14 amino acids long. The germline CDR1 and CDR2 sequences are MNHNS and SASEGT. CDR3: CASSDGGTGYGYTF. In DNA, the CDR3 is TGTGCCAGCAGTGATGGCGGGACAGGCTATGGCTACACCTTC.

The CDR3 loop is CASSEYGQGGSNQPQHF. In DNA form, the CDR3 reads TGTGCCAGCAGTGAATATGGACAGGGGGGTAGCAATCAGCCCCAGCATTTT. The chain recombines TRBV6-1 with TRBJ1-5, with TRBD1 identical over 10 bases. The V gene end was trimmed by 2 bases and the J gene end by 0 bases; junction bases not matched to a gene: 4. The CDR3 spans 17 residues. Germline V lookup: CDR1 MNHNS, CDR2 SASEGT.

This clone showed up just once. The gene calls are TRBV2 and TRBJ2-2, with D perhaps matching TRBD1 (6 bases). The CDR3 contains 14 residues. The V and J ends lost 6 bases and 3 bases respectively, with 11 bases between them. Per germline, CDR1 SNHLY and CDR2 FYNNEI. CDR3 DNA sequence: TGTGCCAGCAGGCCAGGGGCGGACACCGGGGAGCTGTTTTTT. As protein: CASRPGADTGELFF. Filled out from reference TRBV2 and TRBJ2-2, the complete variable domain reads EPEVTQTPSHQVTQMGQEVILRCVPISNHLYFYWYRQILGQKVEFLVSFYNNEISEKSEIFDDQFSVERPDGSNFTLKIRSTKLEDSAMYFCASRPGADTGELFFGEGSRLTVL.

The CDR3 spells CASSTGTVSNQPQHF. For the CDR3, the DNA is TGTGCCAGTAGCACGGGGACAGTTAGCAATCAGCCCCAGCATTTT. This chain uses TRBV19 with TRBJ1-5, with 7 bases aligning to TRBD1. There are 15 residues in the CDR3. V was clipped by 6 bases and J by 0 bases; unmatched bases: 5. Germline CDR1 LNHDA, CDR2 SQIVND (reference sequence).

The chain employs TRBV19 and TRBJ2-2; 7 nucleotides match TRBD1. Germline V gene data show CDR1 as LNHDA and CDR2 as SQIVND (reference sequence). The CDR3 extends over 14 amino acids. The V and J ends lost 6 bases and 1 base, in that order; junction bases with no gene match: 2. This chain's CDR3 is CASSYRGNTGELFF. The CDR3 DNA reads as TGTGCCAGTAGCTACAGGGGGAACACCGGGGAGCTGTTTTTT.

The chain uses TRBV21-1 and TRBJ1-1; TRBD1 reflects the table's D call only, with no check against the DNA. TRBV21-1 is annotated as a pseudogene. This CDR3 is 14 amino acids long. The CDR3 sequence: CASSAGQLFLEAFF. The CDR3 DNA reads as TGTGCCAGCAGTGCTGGACAGCTTTTTTTGGAAGCTTTCTTT.

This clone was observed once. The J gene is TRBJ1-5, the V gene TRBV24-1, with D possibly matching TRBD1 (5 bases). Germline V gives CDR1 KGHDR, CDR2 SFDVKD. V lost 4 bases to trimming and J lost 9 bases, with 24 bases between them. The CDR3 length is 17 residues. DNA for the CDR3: TGTGCCACCAGTGAGGCTACAGCGGGGGGGATTGGTGTGCCCCAGCATTTT. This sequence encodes CATSEATAGGIGVPQHF.

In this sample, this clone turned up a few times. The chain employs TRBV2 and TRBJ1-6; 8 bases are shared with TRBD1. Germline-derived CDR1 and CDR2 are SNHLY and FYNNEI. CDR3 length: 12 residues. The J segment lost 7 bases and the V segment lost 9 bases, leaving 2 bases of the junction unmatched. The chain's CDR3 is CARQGGNSPLHF. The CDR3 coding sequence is TGTGCCAGACAGGGGGGCAATTCACCCCTCCACTTT.

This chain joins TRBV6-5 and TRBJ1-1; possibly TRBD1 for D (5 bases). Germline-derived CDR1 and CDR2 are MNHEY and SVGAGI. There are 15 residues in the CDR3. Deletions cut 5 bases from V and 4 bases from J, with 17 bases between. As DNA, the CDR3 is TGTGCCAGCAGTACCCGTCGGGAGAGGGGCACTGAAGCTTTCTTT. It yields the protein CASSTRRERGTEAFF.

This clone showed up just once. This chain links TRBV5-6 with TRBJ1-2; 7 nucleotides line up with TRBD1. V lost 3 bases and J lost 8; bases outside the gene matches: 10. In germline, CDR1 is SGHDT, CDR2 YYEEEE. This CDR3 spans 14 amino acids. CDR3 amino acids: CASSSQGSAGGYTF. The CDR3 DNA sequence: TGTGCCAGCAGCTCACAGGGGTCGGCCGGGGGCTACACCTTC.

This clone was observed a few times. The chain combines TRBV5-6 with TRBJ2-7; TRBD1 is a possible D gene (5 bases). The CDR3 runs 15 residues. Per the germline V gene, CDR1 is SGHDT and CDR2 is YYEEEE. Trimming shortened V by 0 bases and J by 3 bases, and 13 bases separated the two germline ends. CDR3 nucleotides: TGTGCCAGCAGCTTGGGACAGTACCTCGACTACGAGCAGTACTTC. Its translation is CASSLGQYLDYEQYF.

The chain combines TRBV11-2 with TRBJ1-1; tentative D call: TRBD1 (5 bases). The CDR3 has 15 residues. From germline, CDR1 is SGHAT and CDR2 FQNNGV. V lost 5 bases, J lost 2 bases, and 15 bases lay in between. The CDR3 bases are TGTGCCAGCAGCCCTAGGGGAGGTTTCAACACTGAAGCTTTCTTT. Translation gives CASSPRGGFNTEAFF.

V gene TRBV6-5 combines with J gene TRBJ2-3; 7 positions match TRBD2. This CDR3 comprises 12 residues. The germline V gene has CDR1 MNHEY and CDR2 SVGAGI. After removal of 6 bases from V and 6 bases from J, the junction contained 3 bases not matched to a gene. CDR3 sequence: CASRSGADTQYF. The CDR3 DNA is TGTGCCAGCAGAAGCGGGGCGGATACGCAGTATTTT.

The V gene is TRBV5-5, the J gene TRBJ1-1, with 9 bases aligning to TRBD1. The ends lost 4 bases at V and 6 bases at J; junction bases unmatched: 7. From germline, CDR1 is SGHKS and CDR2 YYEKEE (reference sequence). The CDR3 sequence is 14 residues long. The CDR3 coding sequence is TGTGCCAGCAGCCCGGGACAGGGTTTGGCTGAAGCTTTCTTT. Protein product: CASSPGQGLAEAFF.

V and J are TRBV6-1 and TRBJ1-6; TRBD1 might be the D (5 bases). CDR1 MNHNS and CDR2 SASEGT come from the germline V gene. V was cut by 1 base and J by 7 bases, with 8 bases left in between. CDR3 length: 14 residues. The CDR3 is CASSEGGDNSPLHF. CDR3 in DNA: TGTGCCAGCAGTGAAGGGGGGGACAATTCACCCCTCCACTTT.

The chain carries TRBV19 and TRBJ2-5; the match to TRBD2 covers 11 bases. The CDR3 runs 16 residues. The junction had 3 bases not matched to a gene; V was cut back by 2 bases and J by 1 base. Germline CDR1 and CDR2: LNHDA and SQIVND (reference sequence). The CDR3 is CASSIKTSGIQETQYF. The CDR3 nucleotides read TGTGCCAGTAGTATAAAGACTAGCGGGATCCAAGAGACCCAGTACTTC.

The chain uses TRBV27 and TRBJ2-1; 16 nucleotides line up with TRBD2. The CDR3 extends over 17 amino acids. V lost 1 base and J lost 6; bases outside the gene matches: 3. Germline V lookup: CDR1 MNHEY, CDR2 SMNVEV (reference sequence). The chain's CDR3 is CASSLFGTSGGANEQFF. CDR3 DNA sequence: TGTGCCAGCAGTTTATTTGGGACTAGCGGGGGGGCCAATGAGCAGTTCTTC.

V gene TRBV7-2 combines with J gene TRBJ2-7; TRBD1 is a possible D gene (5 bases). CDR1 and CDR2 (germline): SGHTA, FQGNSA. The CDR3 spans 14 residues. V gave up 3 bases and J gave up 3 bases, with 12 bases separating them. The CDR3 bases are TGTGCCAGCAGCTTGGTGGACATTAACTACGAGCAGTACTTC. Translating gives CASSLVDINYEQYF.

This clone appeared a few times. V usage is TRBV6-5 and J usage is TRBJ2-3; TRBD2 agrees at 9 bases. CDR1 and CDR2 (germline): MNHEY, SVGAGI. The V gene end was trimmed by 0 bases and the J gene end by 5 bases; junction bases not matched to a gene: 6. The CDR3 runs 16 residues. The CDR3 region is CASSYSLRGGQDTQYF. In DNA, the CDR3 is TGTGCCAGCAGTTACTCCTTGCGGGGGGGCCAAGATACGCAGTATTTT.